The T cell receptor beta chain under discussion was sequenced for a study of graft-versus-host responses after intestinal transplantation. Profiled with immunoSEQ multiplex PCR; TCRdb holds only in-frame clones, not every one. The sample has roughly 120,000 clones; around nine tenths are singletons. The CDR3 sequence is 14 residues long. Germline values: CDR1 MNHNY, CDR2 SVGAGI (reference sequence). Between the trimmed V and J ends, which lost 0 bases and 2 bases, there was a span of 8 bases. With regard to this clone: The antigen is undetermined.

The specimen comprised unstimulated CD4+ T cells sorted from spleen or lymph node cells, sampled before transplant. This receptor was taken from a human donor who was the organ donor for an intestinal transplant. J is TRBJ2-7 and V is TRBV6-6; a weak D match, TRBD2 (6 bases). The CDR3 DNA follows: TGTGCCAGCAGTTACTCATGGGGGGCCTACGAGCAGTACTTC. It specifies CASSYSWGAYEQYF.